Shown below are 23 T cell receptor beta chains from a single sample sequenced in a study of T-cell reconstitution after alpha-beta-depleted transplantation in children. Preparation of the TCRbeta library was carried out with unique molecular identifiers. Each CDR3 protein is one row after TCRdb ran MiXCR on the PCR reads. The table records more than 550,000 distinct CDR3 sequences, 8% to 11% of them present only once. The sequencing used PBMCs from the stem cell graft donor, collected from the stem cell graft. Receptor source: a human donor who donated a stem cell graft to a child with acute myeloid leukemia.

This CDR3 is CASSPRGRGDPGAYEQYF. As DNA, the CDR3 is TGTGCCAGCAGCCCACGGGGACGAGGAGACCCTGGCGCCTACGAGCAGTACTTC. The chain links TRBV11-2 to TRBJ2-7; perhaps D is TRBD1 or TRBD2 (5 bases each). This CDR3 is 18 amino acids long. V dropped 5 bases and J dropped 2 bases, with 25 bases sitting between them. Germline assignment: CDR1 SGHAT and CDR2 FQNNGV.

This clonotype was found many times. CDR3 region: CASSVGSGTEAFF. The DNA of the CDR3 is TGTGCCAGCAGCGTCGGCAGCGGAACTGAAGCTTTCTTT. The J gene is TRBJ1-1, the V gene TRBV9; D not certain. Germline CDR1 is SGDLS and CDR2 is YYNGEE. The ends were cut back, 2 bases at V and 5 bases at J, with 10 bases in the middle. The CDR3 runs to 13 residues.

V gene TRBV29-1 combines with J gene TRBJ1-4, with D unclear. V dropped 6 bases and J dropped 5 bases, with 13 bases sitting between them. The CDR3 is 13 amino acids. Germline assignment: CDR1 SQVTM and CDR2 ANQGSEA. Here the CDR3 DNA reads TGCAGCGTCACCACAGACCTAAATGAAAAACTGTTTTTT. Protein sequence: CSVTTDLNEKLFF.

Ten or more counts support this clonotype. V usage is TRBV9 and J usage is TRBJ2-1; TRBD2 matches 14 bases. The ends lost 3 bases at V and 9 bases at J; junction bases unmatched: 5. CDR3 size: 15 residues. Looked up from germline, CDR1 is SGDLS and CDR2 is YYNGEE. CDR3 DNA sequence: TGTGCCAGCAGCGGAGGGACTAGCGGGAGTGGTGAGCAGTTCTTC. Translating it yields CASSGGTSGSGEQFF.

This chain links TRBV15 with TRBJ1-5; TRBD1 matches at 11 bases. Germline V gene data show CDR1 as LNHNV and CDR2 as YYDKDF (reference sequence). Trimming cost V 3 bases and J 7 bases; bases outside gene matches: 2. This CDR3 spans 14 amino acids. Here the CDR3 DNA reads TGTGCCACCAGCAGGGACAGGGGGCAACAGCCCCAGCATTTT. Its translation is CATSRDRGQQPQHF.

The chain joins TRBV4-2 to TRBJ2-1, with D possibly being TRBD2 (5 bases). CDR3 size: 13 residues. Germline CDR1 and CDR2: LGHNA and YNFKEQ. V was clipped by 0 bases and J by 7 bases, with 7 bases between them. CDR3 sequence reads: CASSQDRDNEQFF. Here the CDR3 DNA reads TGTGCCAGCAGCCAAGACCGGGATAATGAGCAGTTCTTC.

This clonotype appeared many times. The rearrangement links TRBV5-1 to TRBJ2-1; TRBD2 is a possible D gene (6 bases). The CDR3 consists of 15 residues. Germline loops: CDR1 SGHRS, CDR2 YFSETQ. V dropped 7 bases and J dropped 0 bases, with 14 bases sitting between them. The CDR3 nucleotides are TGCGCCAGCGGTCATAGCGGAAGCTCCTACAATGAGCAGTTCTTC. Translating it yields CASGHSGSSYNEQFF.

This chain joins TRBV30 and TRBJ1-2, with D maybe TRBD1 (6 bases). Looked up from germline, CDR1 is GTSNPN and CDR2 is SVGIG (reference sequence). Trimming took off 8 bases at V and 4 bases at J, with 20 bases between the two ends. The CDR3 is 14 amino acids. CDR3 nucleotides: TGTGCCCGACAAAAGCAACAGGGAAGCTATGGCTACACCTTC. Translating gives CARQKQQGSYGYTF.

The DNA of the CDR3 is TGTGCCACCAGCAGGTCTTTAGCGGGAGAAGAGACCCAGTACTTC. Protein product: CATSRSLAGEETQYF. The chain has TRBV15 and TRBJ2-5; 9 bases align to TRBD2. CDR3 size: 15 residues. V was clipped by 3 bases and J by 3 bases; unmatched bases: 5. Germline V CDR1 and CDR2: LNHNV, YYDKDF (reference sequence).

The table lists this clonotype with a few counts. The chain links TRBV6-2 or TRBV6-3 to TRBJ1-1; D gene ambiguous. CDR1 and CDR2 from the germline V gene are MNHEY and SVGEGT. The CDR3 runs 13 residues. V was clipped by 4 bases and J by 3 bases, with 9 bases between them. The CDR3 is CASSFFGDTEAFF. The DNA of the CDR3 is TGTGCCAGCAGTTTTTTCGGAGACACTGAAGCTTTCTTT.

This clonotype has just a few counts. This chain joins TRBV2 and TRBJ2-5; 7 bases align to TRBD1. V was clipped by 7 bases and J by 5 bases; unmatched bases: 10. Germline CDR1 and CDR2: SNHLY and FYNNEI. This CDR3 spans 14 amino acids. Written as DNA, the CDR3 is TGTGCCAGCACCCGAAGGCGAGGGGGCGAGACCCAGTACTTC. It translates to CASTRRRGGETQYF.

This clonotype was seen at least ten times. The gene calls are TRBV5-1 and TRBJ2-5; 12 bases match TRBD2. V was clipped by 4 bases and J by 5 bases; unmatched bases: 6. The CDR3 has 15 residues. Germline CDR1 is SGHRS and CDR2 is YFSETQ. CDR3 residues: CASSLASGRGETQYF. CDR3 coding DNA: TGCGCCAGCAGCCTCGCTAGCGGGAGGGGGGAGACCCAGTACTTC. The full variable domain, in which reference TRBV5-1 and TRBJ2-5 provide the parts outside the CDR3, is KAGVTQTPRYLIKTRGQQVTLSCSPISGHRSVSWYQQTPGQGLQFLFEYFSETQRNKGNFPGRFSGRQFSNSRSEMNVSTLELGDSALYLCASSLASGRGETQYFGPGTRLLVL.

This clonotype was found many times. The V and J genes are TRBV10-3 and TRBJ2-1, with 7 bases that match TRBD2. CDR1 is ENHRY and CDR2 is SYGVKD in the germline V gene. V trimming: 4 bases; J trimming: 5 bases; junction bases outside the gene matches: 5. The CDR3 covers 14 residues. For the CDR3, the DNA is TGTGCCATCAGTGCGATAGCGGGCGACAATGAGCAGTTCTTC. It specifies CAISAIAGDNEQFF.

This clonotype was detected many times. V is TRBV12-3 or TRBV12-4 and J is TRBJ2-1; the D gene is possibly TRBD2 (5 bases). The CDR3 sequence is 14 residues long. The V end lost 6 bases, the J end lost 8 bases, and 17 bases lay between the germline ends. In DNA, the CDR3 is TGTGCCAGCAGCCTGACTGGCCGGGGTTATGAGCAGTTCTTC. Protein sequence: CASSLTGRGYEQFF.

The rearrangement uses TRBV5-6 and TRBJ1-5, with 9 bases lining up with TRBD1. The CDR3 runs to 16 residues. Germline trimming cut 4 bases from V and 4 bases from J; bases unmatched to any gene: 9. Per the germline V gene, CDR1 is SGHDT and CDR2 is YYEEEE. The CDR3 DNA reads TGTGCCAGCAGCCATGACAGGGGGATACCAAATCAGCCCCAGCATTTT. This codes for CASSHDRGIPNQPQHF. The whole variable domain, remainder taken from reference TRBV5-6 and TRBJ1-5, is DAGVTQSPTHLIKTRGQQVTLRCSPKSGHDTVSWYQQALGQGPQFIFQYYEEEERQRGNFPDRFSGHQFPNYSSELNVNALLLGDSALYLCASSHDRGIPNQPQHFGDGTRLSIL.

There are many counts of this clonotype. V is TRBV20-1 and J is TRBJ2-3; the match to TRBD2 covers 11 bases. From germline, CDR1 is DFQATT and CDR2 SNEGSKA (reference sequence). Germline trimming cut 6 bases from V and 6 bases from J; bases unmatched to any gene: 11. The CDR3 contains 15 residues. The CDR3 nucleotides read TGCAGTGCGGGGGCGACTAGCGGGGTAGCGGATACGCAGTATTTT. Residues: CSAGATSGVADTQYF.

This clonotype was seen many times. The chain joins TRBV29-1 to TRBJ1-1, with a tentative D call TRBD1 (6 bases). The germline gives CDR1 SQVTM, CDR2 ANQGSEA. The ends were cut back, 4 bases at V and 5 bases at J, with 8 bases in the middle. The CDR3 consists of 11 residues. CDR3 sequence reads: CSVAGETEAFF. The CDR3 bases are TGCAGCGTTGCAGGGGAAACTGAAGCTTTCTTT.

This clonotype has ten or more counts. This sequence joins TRBV10-3 and TRBJ2-1; TRBD2 matches 8 bases. This CDR3 is 14 amino acids long. Germline CDR1 and CDR2: ENHRY and SYGVKD. V lost 6 bases, J lost 6 bases, and 7 bases stayed unmatched. CDR3 region: CAISKRELGNEQFF. The CDR3 region has the DNA TGTGCCATCAGCAAGCGGGAGTTAGGCAATGAGCAGTTCTTC.

Many counts were recorded for this clonotype. This chain links TRBV28 with TRBJ2-7; TRBD2 might be the D (6 bases). Trimming shortened V by 5 bases and J by 9 bases, and 26 bases separated the two germline ends. Germline CDR1 MDHEN, CDR2 SYDVKM. The CDR3 runs 16 residues. DNA for the CDR3: TGTGCCAGCAGTCGGACGGATTGGGAGGATAGAACAGGGCAGTACTTC. As protein: CASSRTDWEDRTGQYF.

This clonotype was seen at least ten times. The CDR3: CAISESRPGANVLTF. CDR3 sequence (DNA): TGTGCCATCAGTGAGTCCCGGCCTGGGGCCAACGTCCTGACTTTC. The V call is TRBV10-3, the J call TRBJ2-6; the D is unclear. The CDR3 covers 15 residues. V lost 0 bases and J 2 bases, leaving 5 bases between the germline ends. CDR1 ENHRY and CDR2 SYGVKD come from the germline V gene.

The chain has TRBV27 and TRBJ2-7; D ambiguous. This CDR3 spans 14 amino acids. The germline CDR1 and CDR2 sequences are MNHEY and SMNVEV (reference sequence). The germline V and J ends were trimmed by 5 bases and 2 bases, with 13 bases remaining between them. The CDR3 DNA follows: TGTGCCAGCAGTCTCCGGGCCTTCCCCTACGAGCAGTACTTC. Its translation is CASSLRAFPYEQYF.

The chain carries TRBV29-1 and TRBJ2-7, with D tentatively TRBD1 (6 bases). V was pared by 5 bases and J by 3 bases, with 8 bases between. Germline V CDR1 and CDR2: SQVTM, ANQGSEA. The CDR3 contains 11 residues. The CDR3 here is CSVRDNYEQYF. The CDR3 region has the DNA TGCAGCGTTCGGGACAACTACGAGCAGTACTTC.

The table lists this clonotype with a few counts. The chain has TRBV7-2 and TRBJ2-1; either TRBD1 or TRBD2 may supply D (5 bases each). The V end lost 5 bases, the J end lost 10 bases, and 18 bases lay between the germline ends. The CDR3 has 14 amino acids. The germline V gene has CDR1 SGHTA and CDR2 FQGNSA. CDR3 sequence reads: CASSPDRGQREQFF. In nucleotides, the CDR3 is TGTGCCAGCAGCCCCGACAGAGGGCAGAGAGAGCAGTTCTTC.